The clone carrying this T cell receptor beta chain has ten or more counts. Its target is unknown. This CDR3 contains 15 residues. Germline CDR1 SNHLY, CDR2 FYNNEI. Trimming left V 6 bases short and J 2 bases short, with 15 bases between. From RNA transcripts, TCR beta CDR3 regions were amplified. Initially, a first-round RT-PCR of the TCR CDR3 employed the HTBI primer set. TCRdb ran MiXCR on the multiplex PCR reads and lists one entry per CDR3 protein. The sample gives around 200,000 distinct CDR3 sequences, approximately 15% of which show up once; approximately 28% is in the top ten. The PBMCs were sourced from fresh peripheral blood (about 9.7 ml). The source of the sample is a study of T cells in Graves' hyperthyroidism and ophthalmopathy. Regarding the study as a whole: Most thyroid clonotypes that were expanded above 0.001 also turned up in blood.

Sequenced material: blood. This rearrangement joins TRBV2 to TRBJ2-3, with TRBD1 as a possible D gene (5 bases). The sequence was collected from a woman between 50 and 59 years old with Graves' hyperthyroidism. The CDR3 loop reads CASSRRGADTDTQYF. CDR3 DNA: TGTGCCAGCAGCCGGCGTGGGGCCGACACAGATACGCAGTATTTT.